These T cell receptor beta chains were read from a single sample in a study of blood T cell repertoires in COVID-19. Repertoires were generated with immunoSEQ multiplex PCR, while TCRdb's copy carries only in-frame clones and drops some. Of some 160,000 clones in the sample, roughly 80% were seen once. What was sequenced was peripheral blood. These receptors were taken from a woman older than 75 with acute or convalescent COVID-19. Each CDR3 is given with its conserved first and last residue. Each record gives: J gene, CDR3 length, clone size, V gene, D gene, CDR3 DNA, CDR3 protein. D genes are given only for firm matches. Clone size is given for some rows only: seen once, a few or many times, or a class if the clone is expanded.

j_gene: TRBJ2-3; len: 17; abundance: -; v_gene: TRBV5-1; d_gene: TRBD1; CDR3nt: TGCGCCAGCAGCTTGTGGGACAGGTCCCTAGGAACAGATACGCAGTATTTT; CDR3aa: CASSLWDRSLGTDTQYF
j_gene: TRBJ2-5; len: 14; abundance: few; v_gene: TRBV5-1; d_gene: -; CDR3nt: TGCGCCAGCAGCTTCGGGACTCCTCGAGAGACCCAGTACTTC; CDR3aa: CASSFGTPRETQYF
j_gene: TRBJ1-1; len: 16; abundance: few; v_gene: TRBV28; d_gene: -; CDR3nt: TGTGCCAGCAGTTTCTACGCGGGCAGGCCGAACACTGAAGCTTTCTTT; CDR3aa: CASSFYAGRPNTEAFF
j_gene: TRBJ1-1; len: 15; abundance: -; v_gene: TRBV4-1; d_gene: -; CDR3nt: TGCGCCAGCAGCCAATCTGCCCTAAGAAACACTGAAGCTTTCTTT; CDR3aa: CASSQSALRNTEAFF
j_gene: TRBJ1-4; len: 15; abundance: -; v_gene: TRBV28; d_gene: -; CDR3nt: TGTGCCAGCAGACCCCACGGGGGGACTAATGAAAAACTGTTTTTT; CDR3aa: CASRPHGGTNEKLFF
j_gene: TRBJ1-4; len: 14; abundance: -; v_gene: TRBV6-5; d_gene: TRBD1; CDR3nt: TGTGCCACGCTGAAGGACAGGGGTAATGAAAAACTGTTTTTT; CDR3aa: CATLKDRGNEKLFF
j_gene: TRBJ2-3; len: 15; abundance: -; v_gene: TRBV7-2; d_gene: TRBD1; CDR3nt: TGTGCCAGCAGCCGGGACAGGACTAGCACAGATACGCAGTATTTT; CDR3aa: CASSRDRTSTDTQYF
j_gene: TRBJ2-7; len: 14; abundance: -; v_gene: TRBV6-5; d_gene: TRBD1; CDR3nt: TGTGCCAGCAGTAAACAGGGGTCCCTCTACGAGCAGTACTTC; CDR3aa: CASSKQGSLYEQYF
j_gene: TRBJ2-7; len: 15; abundance: -; v_gene: TRBV9; d_gene: TRBD1; CDR3nt: TGTGCCAGCAGCGCCGGGACAGGTGACTTTTACGAGCAGTACTTC; CDR3aa: CASSAGTGDFYEQYF
j_gene: TRBJ2-7; len: 15; abundance: -; v_gene: TRBV3-1/TRBV3-2; d_gene: TRBD1; CDR3nt: TGTGCCAGCAGCCAAGATTTGGACAGGGCCCACGAGCAGTACTTC; CDR3aa: CASSQDLDRAHEQYF
j_gene: TRBJ1-3; len: 15; abundance: once; v_gene: TRBV5-4; d_gene: TRBD1; CDR3nt: TGTGCCAGCAGCCGGGACAGGGGGGCCGGAAACACCATATATTTT; CDR3aa: CASSRDRGAGNTIYF
j_gene: TRBJ2-5; len: 15; abundance: -; v_gene: TRBV7-2; d_gene: TRBD2; CDR3nt: TGTGCCAGCAGCTTAAGGGTAGCGGGTATAGAGACCCAGTACTTC; CDR3aa: CASSLRVAGIETQYF
j_gene: TRBJ2-1; len: 15; abundance: -; v_gene: TRBV5-1; d_gene: TRBD2; CDR3nt: TGCGCCAGCAGCAGGACTAGCGGGAGGAACAATGAGCAGTTCTTC; CDR3aa: CASSRTSGRNNEQFF
j_gene: TRBJ2-4; len: 15; abundance: -; v_gene: TRBV2; d_gene: TRBD1; CDR3nt: TGTGCCAGCAGTAACGACAGGGGCAGAGGAAACATTCAGTACTTC; CDR3aa: CASSNDRGRGNIQYF
j_gene: TRBJ1-2; len: 13; abundance: few; v_gene: TRBV12-3/TRBV12-4; d_gene: -; CDR3nt: TGTGCCAGCAGTTGGGGGGTGGTGGATGGCTACACCTTC; CDR3aa: CASSWGVVDGYTF
j_gene: TRBJ2-6; len: 15; abundance: -; v_gene: TRBV15; d_gene: -; CDR3nt: TGTGCCACCAGCAGACAGGGGCCTGGGGCCAACGTCCTGACTTTC; CDR3aa: CATSRQGPGANVLTF
j_gene: TRBJ1-2; len: 16; abundance: few; v_gene: TRBV9; d_gene: -; CDR3nt: TGTGCCAGCAGCGCCAAAATTGAGACGTCTCGGGATGGCTACACCTTC; CDR3aa: CASSAKIETSRDGYTF
j_gene: TRBJ2-1; len: 13; abundance: few; v_gene: TRBV12-3/TRBV12-4; d_gene: TRBD2; CDR3nt: TGTGCCAGCTGGGGACTAGCGGGAGCTGAGCAGTTCTTC; CDR3aa: CASWGLAGAEQFF
j_gene: TRBJ2-2; len: 14; abundance: -; v_gene: TRBV5-1; d_gene: -; CDR3nt: TGCGCCAGCAGCTTGAACAGACGCACCGGGGAGCTGTTTTTT; CDR3aa: CASSLNRRTGELFF
j_gene: TRBJ1-6; len: 15; abundance: -; v_gene: TRBV12-5; d_gene: -; CDR3nt: TGTGCTAGTGGTACAGGGAGCTCCTATAATTCACCCCTCCACTTT; CDR3aa: CASGTGSSYNSPLHF
j_gene: TRBJ1-4; len: 12; abundance: -; v_gene: TRBV2; d_gene: TRBD1; CDR3nt: TGTGCCAGCAGACAGGGGGAAGAAAAACTGTTTTTT; CDR3aa: CASRQGEEKLFF
j_gene: TRBJ1-2; len: 13; abundance: few; v_gene: TRBV6-2/TRBV6-3; d_gene: -; CDR3nt: TGTGCCAGCAGCCGCGGACAGTTCTATGGCTACACCTTC; CDR3aa: CASSRGQFYGYTF
j_gene: TRBJ1-2; len: 12; abundance: -; v_gene: TRBV10-2; d_gene: -; CDR3nt: TGCGCCAGCAATGGGGCCCTTGGTGGCTACACCTTC; CDR3aa: CASNGALGGYTF
j_gene: TRBJ1-6; len: 15; abundance: -; v_gene: TRBV11-2; d_gene: -; CDR3nt: TGTGCCAGCAGCTTAGAACAGGGTAAAAACTCACCCCTCCACTTT; CDR3aa: CASSLEQGKNSPLHF
j_gene: TRBJ2-7; len: 12; abundance: -; v_gene: TRBV14; d_gene: -; CDR3nt: TGTGCCAGCAGCCGAACAGGTTACGAGCAGTACTTC; CDR3aa: CASSRTGYEQYF
j_gene: TRBJ1-1; len: 15; abundance: -; v_gene: TRBV4-1; d_gene: TRBD1; CDR3nt: TGCGCCAGCAGCCAAGAAGGGACAGGGGCTACTGAAGCTTTCTTT; CDR3aa: CASSQEGTGATEAFF
j_gene: TRBJ2-5; len: 16; abundance: once; v_gene: TRBV7-9; d_gene: TRBD2; CDR3nt: TGTGCCAGCAGCTTCCCGACTTTGCGGGGGGGCGAGACCCAGTACTTC; CDR3aa: CASSFPTLRGGETQYF
j_gene: TRBJ2-7; len: 13; abundance: many; v_gene: TRBV4-1; d_gene: -; CDR3nt: TGCGCCAGCAGCCAAGAGATGGGCTGGGAGCAGTACTTC; CDR3aa: CASSQEMGWEQYF
j_gene: TRBJ2-7; len: 12; abundance: once; v_gene: TRBV28; d_gene: -; CDR3nt: TGTGCCAGCAGTTTAGTAGCCTACGAGCAGTACTTC; CDR3aa: CASSLVAYEQYF
j_gene: TRBJ1-3; len: 14; abundance: -; v_gene: TRBV4-1; d_gene: -; CDR3nt: TGCGCCAGCAGCCCCTGGAGCTCTGGAAACACCATATATTTT; CDR3aa: CASSPWSSGNTIYF
j_gene: TRBJ1-4; len: 13; abundance: -; v_gene: TRBV4-1; d_gene: -; CDR3nt: TGCGCCAGCAGCCAAGGGCTCCTCGAAAAACTGTTTTTT; CDR3aa: CASSQGLLEKLFF
j_gene: TRBJ2-1; len: 14; abundance: -; v_gene: TRBV24-1; d_gene: -; CDR3nt: TGTGCCACCAGTGATTTGCGTCACCTAATAGAGCAGTTCTTC; CDR3aa: CATSDLRHLIEQFF
j_gene: TRBJ1-2; len: 14; abundance: once; v_gene: TRBV2; d_gene: -; CDR3nt: TGTGCCAGCAGTGGACTCAAACAGGCGGGGGGCTACACCTTC; CDR3aa: CASSGLKQAGGYTF
j_gene: TRBJ2-4; len: 14; abundance: -; v_gene: TRBV5-1; d_gene: TRBD1; CDR3nt: TGCGCCAGCAGCTCGGGACAGGATCGCCACATTCAGTACTTC; CDR3aa: CASSSGQDRHIQYF
j_gene: TRBJ1-2; len: 16; abundance: -; v_gene: TRBV27; d_gene: -; CDR3nt: TGTGCCAGCAGTTTATCGCCTGTGACTGCTAACTATGGCTACACCTTC; CDR3aa: CASSLSPVTANYGYTF
j_gene: TRBJ1-2; len: 15; abundance: -; v_gene: TRBV10-1; d_gene: -; CDR3nt: TGCGCCAGCAGGTCCACTGACAACCTTAACTATGGCTACACCTTC; CDR3aa: CASRSTDNLNYGYTF
j_gene: TRBJ2-6; len: 16; abundance: -; v_gene: TRBV19; d_gene: TRBD1; CDR3nt: TGTGCCAGTAACCAGGACAGGGGTACTGGGGCCAACGTCCTGACTTTC; CDR3aa: CASNQDRGTGANVLTF
j_gene: TRBJ1-3; len: 14; abundance: -; v_gene: TRBV29-1; d_gene: TRBD1; CDR3nt: TGCAGCGTTGCGCCTCAGGGGGCTGGAAACACCATATATTTT; CDR3aa: CSVAPQGAGNTIYF
j_gene: TRBJ1-3; len: 13; abundance: -; v_gene: TRBV9; d_gene: -; CDR3nt: TGTGCCAGCAACGAGACCCCCCAGGGCGCCATATATTTT; CDR3aa: CASNETPQGAIYF
j_gene: TRBJ2-7; len: 15; abundance: -; v_gene: TRBV7-9; d_gene: -; CDR3nt: TGTGCCAGCAGCTTAGGATTCGTCACATCCTACGAGCAGTACTTC; CDR3aa: CASSLGFVTSYEQYF
j_gene: TRBJ2-5; len: 16; abundance: -; v_gene: TRBV6-2/TRBV6-3; d_gene: TRBD2; CDR3nt: TGTGCCAGCAGTTACGGTCTAGCGGGAGGCATGGAGACCCAGTACTTC; CDR3aa: CASSYGLAGGMETQYF
j_gene: TRBJ1-2; len: 12; abundance: few; v_gene: TRBV30; d_gene: -; CDR3nt: TGTGCCTGGAGTTCCCATGTCTATGGCTACACCTTC; CDR3aa: CAWSSHVYGYTF
j_gene: TRBJ2-7; len: 14; abundance: -; v_gene: TRBV21-1; d_gene: -; CDR3nt: TGTGCCAGCAGCACAAACCAGGATAACTACGAGCAGTACTTC; CDR3aa: CASSTNQDNYEQYF
j_gene: TRBJ2-5; len: 13; abundance: -; v_gene: TRBV6-6; d_gene: -; CDR3nt: TGTGCCAGCAGCCCCTTCAGGGGTGAGACCCAGTACTTC; CDR3aa: CASSPFRGETQYF
j_gene: TRBJ2-1; len: 13; abundance: once; v_gene: TRBV5-6; d_gene: -; CDR3nt: TGTGCCAGCAGCCTCCTCCAGGGCCAAGAGCAGTTCTTC; CDR3aa: CASSLLQGQEQFF
j_gene: TRBJ1-1; len: 13; abundance: once; v_gene: TRBV27; d_gene: -; CDR3nt: TGTGCCAGCAGTTTATACAGGGACACTGAAGCTTTCTTT; CDR3aa: CASSLYRDTEAFF
j_gene: TRBJ2-7; len: 12; abundance: -; v_gene: TRBV30; d_gene: -; CDR3nt: TGTGCCTGGAGTGTCGGAGACTACGAGCAGTACTTC; CDR3aa: CAWSVGDYEQYF
j_gene: TRBJ1-1; len: 12; abundance: -; v_gene: TRBV30; d_gene: -; CDR3nt: TGTGCCTGGAACCTCCAGGTCACTGAAGCTTTCTTT; CDR3aa: CAWNLQVTEAFF
j_gene: TRBJ2-1; len: 15; abundance: once; v_gene: TRBV19; d_gene: -; CDR3nt: TGTGCCAGTAGTATGGGCGGGGGCCCCTACAATGAGCAGTTCTTC; CDR3aa: CASSMGGGPYNEQFF
j_gene: TRBJ1-2; len: 15; abundance: -; v_gene: TRBV6-1; d_gene: TRBD1; CDR3nt: TGTGCCAGCAGTGACCAAGGGGGCCGAAACTATGGCTACACCTTC; CDR3aa: CASSDQGGRNYGYTF
j_gene: TRBJ1-3; len: 16; abundance: -; v_gene: TRBV28; d_gene: TRBD1; CDR3nt: TGTGCCAGCAGCGGGCTCTCCGGGACAGGGCTAAACACCATATATTTT; CDR3aa: CASSGLSGTGLNTIYF
j_gene: TRBJ2-7; len: 17; abundance: -; v_gene: TRBV2; d_gene: TRBD1; CDR3nt: TGTGCCAGCACTAAAGGGGGCCCGGGACAGGCCTCCTACGAGCAGTACTTC; CDR3aa: CASTKGGPGQASYEQYF
j_gene: TRBJ1-1; len: 14; abundance: -; v_gene: TRBV5-1; d_gene: -; CDR3nt: TGCGCCAGCGAGGAGGGAGGGGGTGACACTGAAGCTTTCTTT; CDR3aa: CASEEGGGDTEAFF
j_gene: TRBJ2-1; len: 15; abundance: -; v_gene: TRBV7-6; d_gene: TRBD2; CDR3nt: TGTGCCAGCAGCTCCTCGGGACTAGCCCACAATGAGCAGTTCTTC; CDR3aa: CASSSSGLAHNEQFF
j_gene: TRBJ1-5; len: 15; abundance: few; v_gene: TRBV5-1; d_gene: -; CDR3nt: TGCGCCAGCAGCTTGGATGGCAGGGGTGGACAGCCCCAGCATTTT; CDR3aa: CASSLDGRGGQPQHF